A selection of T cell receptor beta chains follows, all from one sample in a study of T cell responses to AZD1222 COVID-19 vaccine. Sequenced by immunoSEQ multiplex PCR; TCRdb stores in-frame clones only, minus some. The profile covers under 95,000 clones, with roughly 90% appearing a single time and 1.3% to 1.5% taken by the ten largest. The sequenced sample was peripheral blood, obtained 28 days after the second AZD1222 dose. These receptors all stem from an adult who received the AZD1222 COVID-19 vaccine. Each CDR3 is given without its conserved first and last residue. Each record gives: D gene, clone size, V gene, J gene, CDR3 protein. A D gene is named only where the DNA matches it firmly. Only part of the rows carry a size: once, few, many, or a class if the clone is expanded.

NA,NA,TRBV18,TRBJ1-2,ASSPITGLNYGYT
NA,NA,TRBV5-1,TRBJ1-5,ASSLDGYQPQH
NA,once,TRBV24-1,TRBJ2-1,ATSDTRGGGITYNEQF
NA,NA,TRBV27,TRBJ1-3,ASSQGGIGNTIY
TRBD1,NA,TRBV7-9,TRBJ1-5,ASSQTGGRADQPQH
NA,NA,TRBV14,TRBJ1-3,ASSQILRGGNTIY
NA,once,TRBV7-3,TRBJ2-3,ASSASPGKGDTQY
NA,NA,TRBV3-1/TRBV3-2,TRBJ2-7,ASSQDPVPYYEQY
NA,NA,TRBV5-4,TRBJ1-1,ASSVRRQTLNTEAF
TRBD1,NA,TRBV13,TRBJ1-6,ASTRRIVEGAYINSPLH
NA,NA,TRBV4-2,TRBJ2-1,ASSQEIGSYNEQF
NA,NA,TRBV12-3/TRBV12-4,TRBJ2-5,ASSLGEETQY
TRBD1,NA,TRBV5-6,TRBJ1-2,ASSPDRVYGYT
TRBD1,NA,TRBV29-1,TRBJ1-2,SAVGQGGNYGYT
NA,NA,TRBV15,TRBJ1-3,ATSRDRVVGNTIY
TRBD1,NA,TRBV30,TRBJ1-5,AFRDRDNQPQH
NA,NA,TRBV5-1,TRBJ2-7,ASSLGPGTETYEQY
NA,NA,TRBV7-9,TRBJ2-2,ASSFFSDTGELF
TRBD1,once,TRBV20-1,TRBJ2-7,SASLGQSSYEQY